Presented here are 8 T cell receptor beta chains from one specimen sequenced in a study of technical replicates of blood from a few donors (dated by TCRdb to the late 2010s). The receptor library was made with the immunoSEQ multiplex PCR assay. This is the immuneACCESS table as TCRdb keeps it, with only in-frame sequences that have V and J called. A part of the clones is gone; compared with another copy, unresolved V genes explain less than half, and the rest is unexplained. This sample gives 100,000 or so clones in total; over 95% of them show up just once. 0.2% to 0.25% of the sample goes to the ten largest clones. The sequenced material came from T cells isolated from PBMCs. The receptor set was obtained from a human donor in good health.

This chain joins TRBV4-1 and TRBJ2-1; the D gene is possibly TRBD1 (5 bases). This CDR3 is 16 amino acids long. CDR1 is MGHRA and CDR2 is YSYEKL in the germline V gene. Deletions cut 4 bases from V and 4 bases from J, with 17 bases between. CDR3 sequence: CASSPGAAKGYNEQFF. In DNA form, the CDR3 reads TGCGCCAGCAGCCCTGGGGCAGCTAAGGGATACAATGAGCAGTTCTTC.

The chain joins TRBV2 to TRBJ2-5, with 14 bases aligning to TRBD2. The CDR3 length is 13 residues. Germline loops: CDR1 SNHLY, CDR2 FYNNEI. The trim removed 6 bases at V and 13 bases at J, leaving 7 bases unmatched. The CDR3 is CASSAGTSGRVYF. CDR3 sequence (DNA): TGTGCCAGCAGCGCTGGGACTAGCGGGAGAGTGTACTTC.

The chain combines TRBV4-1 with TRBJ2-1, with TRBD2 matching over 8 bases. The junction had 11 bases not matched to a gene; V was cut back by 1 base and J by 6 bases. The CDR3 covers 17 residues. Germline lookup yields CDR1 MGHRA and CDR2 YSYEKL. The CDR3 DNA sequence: TGCGCCAGCAGCCAAGCTCCAGCGGGAGAGTTTTTCAATGAGCAGTTCTTC. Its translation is CASSQAPAGEFFNEQFF.

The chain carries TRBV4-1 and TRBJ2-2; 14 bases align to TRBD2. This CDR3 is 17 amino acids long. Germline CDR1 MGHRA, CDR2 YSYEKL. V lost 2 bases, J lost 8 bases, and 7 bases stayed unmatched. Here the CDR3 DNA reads TGCGCCAGCAGCCAACTCGGGACTAGCGGGAGCGGGGGGGAGCTGTTTTTT. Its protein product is CASSQLGTSGSGGELFF.

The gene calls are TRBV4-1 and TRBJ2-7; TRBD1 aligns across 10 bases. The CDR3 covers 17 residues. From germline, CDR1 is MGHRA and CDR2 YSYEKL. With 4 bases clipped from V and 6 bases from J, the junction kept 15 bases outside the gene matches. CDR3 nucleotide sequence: TGCGCCAGCAGCCGCGGGACAGGGGCCCCAAATTCGTTCGAGCAGTACTTC. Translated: CASSRGTGAPNSFEQYF.

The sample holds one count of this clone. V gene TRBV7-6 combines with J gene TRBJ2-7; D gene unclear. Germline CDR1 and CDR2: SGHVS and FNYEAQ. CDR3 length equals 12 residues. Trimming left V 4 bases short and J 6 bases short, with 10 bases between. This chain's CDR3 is CASSSDPGEQYF. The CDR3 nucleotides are TGTGCCAGCAGCTCAGACCCGGGCGAGCAGTACTTC.

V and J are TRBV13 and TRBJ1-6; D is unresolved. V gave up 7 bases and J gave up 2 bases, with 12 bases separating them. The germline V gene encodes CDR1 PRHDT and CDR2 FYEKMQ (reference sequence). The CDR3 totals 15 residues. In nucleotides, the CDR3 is TGTGCCAGCATCCGGCGGGGTCCCTATAATTCACCCCTCCACTTT. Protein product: CASIRRGPYNSPLHF.

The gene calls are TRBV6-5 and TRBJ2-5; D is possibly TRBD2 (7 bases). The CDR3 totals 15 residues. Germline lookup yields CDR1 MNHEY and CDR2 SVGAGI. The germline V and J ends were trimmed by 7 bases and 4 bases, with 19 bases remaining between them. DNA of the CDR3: TGTGCCAGCAAACGCGCGGGGGCCCGGGGAGAGACCCAGTACTTC. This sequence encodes CASKRAGARGETQYF.